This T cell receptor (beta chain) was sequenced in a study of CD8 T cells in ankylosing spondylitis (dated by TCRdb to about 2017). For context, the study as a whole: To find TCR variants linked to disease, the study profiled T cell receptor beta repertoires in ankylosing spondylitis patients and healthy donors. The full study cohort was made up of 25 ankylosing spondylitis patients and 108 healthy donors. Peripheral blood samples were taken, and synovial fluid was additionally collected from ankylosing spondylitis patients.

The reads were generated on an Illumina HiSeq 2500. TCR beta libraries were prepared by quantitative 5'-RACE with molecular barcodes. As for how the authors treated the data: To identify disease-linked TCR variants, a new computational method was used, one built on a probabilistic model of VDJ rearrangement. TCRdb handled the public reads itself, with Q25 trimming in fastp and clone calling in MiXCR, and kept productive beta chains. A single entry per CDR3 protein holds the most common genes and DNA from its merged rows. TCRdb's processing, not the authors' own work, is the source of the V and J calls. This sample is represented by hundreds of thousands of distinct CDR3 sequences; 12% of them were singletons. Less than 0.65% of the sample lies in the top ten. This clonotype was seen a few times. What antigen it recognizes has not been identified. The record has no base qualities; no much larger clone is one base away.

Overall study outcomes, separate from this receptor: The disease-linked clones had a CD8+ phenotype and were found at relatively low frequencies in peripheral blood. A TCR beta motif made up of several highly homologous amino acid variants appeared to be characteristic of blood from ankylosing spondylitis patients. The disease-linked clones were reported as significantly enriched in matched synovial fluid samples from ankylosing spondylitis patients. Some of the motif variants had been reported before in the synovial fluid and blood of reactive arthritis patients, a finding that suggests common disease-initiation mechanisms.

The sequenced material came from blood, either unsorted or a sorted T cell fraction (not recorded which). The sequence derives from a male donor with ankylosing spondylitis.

The CDR3 region has the sequence CASSLFYRNNEQFF. The nucleotide sequence is given as TGTGCCAGCAGTTTATTTTACAGGAACAATGAGCAGTTCTTC. The V and J segments used are TRBV27 and TRBJ2-1, and possibly TRBD1, on 5 matching bases. Taken from the germline V gene (reference sequence), the CDR1 and CDR2 loops are MNHEY and SMNVEV. The junction shows trimming of 1 base on V and 5 bases on J, plus 9 bases between the germline ends. The CDR3 measures 14 amino acids from cysteine to phenylalanine. The sequence is cut down to CDR3 DNA, 42 bases in frame from base 1.